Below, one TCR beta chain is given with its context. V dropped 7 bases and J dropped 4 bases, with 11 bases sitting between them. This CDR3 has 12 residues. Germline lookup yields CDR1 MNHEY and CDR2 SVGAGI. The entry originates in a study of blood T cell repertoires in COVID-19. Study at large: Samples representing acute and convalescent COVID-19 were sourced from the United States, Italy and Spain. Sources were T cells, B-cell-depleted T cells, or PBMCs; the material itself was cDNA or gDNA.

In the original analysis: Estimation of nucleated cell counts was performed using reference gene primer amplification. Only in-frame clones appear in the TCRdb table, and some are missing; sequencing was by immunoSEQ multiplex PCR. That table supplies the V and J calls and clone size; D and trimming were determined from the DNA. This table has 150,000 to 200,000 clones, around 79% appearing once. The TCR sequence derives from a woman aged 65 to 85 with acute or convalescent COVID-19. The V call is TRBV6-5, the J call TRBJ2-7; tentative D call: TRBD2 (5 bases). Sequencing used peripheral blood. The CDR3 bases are TGTGCCAGCACTGGACTCCAATACGAGCAGTACTTC. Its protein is CASTGLQYEQYF.